Included here is one T cell receptor beta chain sequence, with context. The data were obtained in a study of PD-L1 blockade in urothelial cancer. At the level of the study: Treatment start was followed by blood analysis at 3 weeks (second dose) and again at 6 weeks. The median T cell count in blood samples was 110,000 to 150,000.

From germline, CDR1 is SGHTA and CDR2 FQGTGA. The CDR3 loop spans 13 amino acids. The V and J ends lost 5 bases and 9 bases, in that order; junction bases with no gene match: 4. Assay: immunoSEQ multiplex PCR; the TCRdb copy retains only in-frame clones and omits some. The sample holds under 50,000 clones, 90% seen once. The chain links TRBV7-3 to TRBJ2-7; 13 bases agree with TRBD2. This receptor was obtained from a man in his sixties or seventies with urothelial cancer. Sequencing was performed on PBMCs, taken around atezolizumab (anti-PD-L1) treatment. Written as DNA, the CDR3 is TGTGCCAGCAGCCGACTAGCGGGAGGCGTGCAGTACTTC. Its translation is CASSRLAGGVQYF.